The 18 T cell receptor beta chains given below trace back to one sample, sequenced in a study of cytomegalovirus exposure and HLA in healthy donors. Clones were read by immunoSEQ multiplex PCR, and TCRdb kept only the in-frame ones, dropping some. The sample lists 250,000 to 400,000 clones; roughly 87% were seen once. The sequenced sample consisted of PBMCs. The receptors were sampled from a man aged 30-40 years in good health and CMV-seronegative.

This sequence joins TRBV6-6 and TRBJ1-2; 9 positions agree with TRBD1. Looked up from germline, CDR1 is MNHNY and CDR2 is SVGAGI (reference sequence). V was pared by 10 bases and J by 4 bases, with 10 bases of the junction left unmatched. The CDR3 totals 14 residues. The DNA for the CDR3 is TGTGCCACCCGTAGACAGGGGGAAGGCTATGGCTACACCTTC. Its protein is CATRRQGEGYGYTF.

This clone was found once. The chain couples TRBV9 to TRBJ2-1, with D possibly being TRBD2 (6 bases). This CDR3 region has 13 residues. The V and J ends lost 4 bases and 9 bases respectively, with 14 bases between them. Looked up from germline, CDR1 is SGDLS and CDR2 is YYNGEE. Here the CDR3 reads CASSRYGGGEQFF. In DNA form, the CDR3 reads TGTGCCAGCAGCCGATACGGGGGAGGTGAGCAGTTCTTC.

V is TRBV5-6 and J is TRBJ1-5; maybe TRBD1 (5 bases). The CDR3 extends over 16 amino acids. Germline V gene lookup returns CDR1 SGHDT and CDR2 YYEEEE. Trimming cost V 2 bases and J 6 bases, with 18 bases left between them. The CDR3 DNA sequence: TGTGCCAGCAGCTTACGGACCGGCGGGGCTGCTCAGCCCCAGCATTTT. Its translation: CASSLRTGGAAQPQHF.

This chain joins TRBV30 and TRBJ1-4; 11 bases fit TRBD1. The trim removed 3 bases at V and 7 bases at J, leaving 7 bases unmatched. This CDR3 comprises 15 residues. Per the germline V gene, CDR1 is GTSNPN and CDR2 is SVGIG (reference sequence). CDR3 protein: CAWSGQGAILEKLFF. Here the CDR3 DNA reads TGTGCCTGGAGCGGACAGGGGGCGATCCTTGAAAAACTGTTTTTT.

The rearrangement uses TRBV7-9 and TRBJ2-3, with TRBD2 matching 11 bases. Losses at the gene ends were 5 bases for V and 8 bases for J; bases not matched to a gene: 9. The CDR3 extends over 15 amino acids. Germline V gene data show CDR1 as SEHNR and CDR2 as FQNEAQ (reference sequence). The CDR3 coding sequence is TGTGCCAGCAGCCCTTATAGCGGGGGGGGACGTACGCAGTATTTT. Encoded protein: CASSPYSGGGRTQYF.

This chain connects TRBV19 to TRBJ1-1; D not resolved. V lost 6 bases and J lost 1, with 12 bases in between. The CDR3 is 14 residues long. CDR1 and CDR2 from the germline V gene are LNHDA and SQIVND (reference sequence). In DNA, the CDR3 is TGTGCCAGTAGCCCCACAACAGCGAACACTGAAGCTTTCTTT. This translates into CASSPTTANTEAFF. Full variable domain (outside the CDR3, taken from reference TRBV19 and TRBJ1-1): DGGITQSPKYLFRKEGQNVTLSCEQNLNHDAMYWYRQDPGQGLRLIYYSQIVNDFQKGDIAEGYSVSREKKESFPLTVTSAQKNPTAFYLCASSPTTANTEAFFGQGTRLTVV.

This clone showed up just once. The rearrangement links TRBV6-6 to TRBJ2-7; D possibly corresponds to TRBD1 (6 bases). Trimming took off 10 bases at V and 5 bases at J, with 18 bases between the two ends. In germline, CDR1 is MNHNY, CDR2 SVGAGI (reference sequence). The CDR3 has 13 amino acids. CDR3 sequence: CATSDRSPDEQYF. The CDR3 region has the DNA TGTGCCACTTCCGACAGGTCTCCGGACGAGCAGTACTTC.

The chain has TRBV7-9 and TRBJ1-2, with D possibly matching TRBD1 (5 bases). There are 13 residues in the CDR3. V was clipped by 5 bases and J by 4 bases, with 11 bases between them. The germline V gene encodes CDR1 SEHNR and CDR2 FQNEAQ (reference sequence). The CDR3 reads CASSNSGAYGYTF. The CDR3 region has the DNA TGTGCCAGCAGCAACAGCGGGGCCTATGGCTACACCTTC.

The chain is built from TRBV4-1 and TRBJ1-6; 7 positions agree with TRBD1. V lost 2 bases and J lost 5; bases outside the gene matches: 6. CDR1 and CDR2 (germline): MGHRA, YSYEKL. CDR3 size: 16 residues. As DNA, the CDR3 is TGCGCCAGCAGCCAAACAGACAGGGTAAATAATTCACCCCTCCACTTT. Protein: CASSQTDRVNNSPLHF.

The chain is built from TRBV29-1 and TRBJ1-4, with TRBD1 identical over 7 bases. The CDR3 sequence is 13 residues long. Per germline, CDR1 SQVTM and CDR2 ANQGSEA. The ends lost 7 bases at V and 3 bases at J; junction bases unmatched: 5. CDR3 in amino acids: CSATGTANEKLFF. CDR3 DNA: TGCAGCGCTACCGGGACAGCTAATGAAAAACTGTTTTTT.

The sample holds a few counts of this clone. This chain connects TRBV6-4 to TRBJ2-3, with D perhaps matching TRBD2 (6 bases). This CDR3 has 14 amino acids. Between the trimmed V and J ends, which lost 3 bases and 3 bases, there was a span of 10 bases. From germline, CDR1 is MRHNA and CDR2 SNTAGT. CDR3 coding DNA: TGTGCCAGCAGTGAGAAGGGAGGAACAGATACGCAGTATTTT. Protein product: CASSEKGGTDTQYF.

This clone was seen only a few times. This chain uses TRBV30 with TRBJ1-5, with D hard to call. This CDR3 is built from 14 residues. From germline, CDR1 is GTSNPN and CDR2 SVGIG (reference sequence). Trimming stripped 0 bases from V and 3 bases from J, with 9 bases between. The CDR3 sequence: CAWSVSGYNQPQHF. DNA for the CDR3: TGTGCCTGGAGTGTATCGGGATACAATCAGCCCCAGCATTTT. Looking up the rest from reference TRBV30 and TRBJ1-5 gives the full variable domain: SQTIHQWPATLVQPVGSPLSLECTVEGTSNPNLYWYRQAAGRGLQLLFYSVGIGQISSEVPQNLSASRPQDRQFILSSKKLLLSDSGFYLCAWSVSGYNQPQHFGDGTRLSIL.

J is TRBJ2-5 and V is TRBV7-9; 7 bases are a match to TRBD1. Germline V gene data show CDR1 as SEHNR and CDR2 as FQNEAQ (reference sequence). V shed 1 base, J shed 5 bases, and the junction held 10 bases outside the gene matches. The CDR3 loop spans 16 amino acids. CDR3 in DNA: TGTGCCAGCAGCTTAGGGCAGGGGGTCCTTCGGGAGACCCAGTACTTC. Translation: CASSLGQGVLRETQYF.

The chain combines TRBV18 with TRBJ1-2, with D maybe TRBD1 (6 bases). The CDR3 is 14 amino acids. Trimming stripped 2 bases from V and 6 bases from J, with 13 bases between. Germline-derived CDR1 and CDR2 are KGHSH and LQKENI. The CDR3 sequence is CASSPGQGSDGYTF. As DNA, the CDR3 is TGTGCCAGCTCACCAGGGCAGGGGAGCGATGGCTACACCTTC.

The gene calls are TRBV6-1 and TRBJ1-4, with TRBD1 identical over 8 bases. Looked up from germline, CDR1 is MNHNS and CDR2 is SASEGT. The CDR3 extends over 16 amino acids. Germline trimming cut 3 bases from V and 11 bases from J; bases unmatched to any gene: 14. CDR3 sequence (DNA): TGTGCCAGCAGTGAGAATCTTGGACAGGGTGCCGGGAAACTGTTTTTT. Its protein is CASSENLGQGAGKLFF.

The V and J genes are TRBV30 and TRBJ2-1; 8 bases line up with TRBD2. CDR3 length equals 15 residues. Germline CDR1 is GTSNPN and CDR2 is SVGIG (reference sequence). Trimming cost V 1 base and J 3 bases; bases outside gene matches: 5. In DNA form, the CDR3 reads TGTGCCTGGAGTGCGGGGGGGAATATCTACAATGAGCAGTTCTTC. Amino acid sequence: CAWSAGGNIYNEQFF.

CDR3 loop: CASSEYRGNYGYTF. The CDR3 bases are TGTGCCAGCAGTGAATATCGGGGGAACTATGGCTACACCTTC. The chain has TRBV25-1 and TRBJ1-2; D may be TRBD1 (5 bases). The CDR3 totals 14 residues. Germline V lookup: CDR1 MGHDK, CDR2 SYGVNS. The V and J ends lost 0 bases and 2 bases respectively, with 7 bases between them.

The chain is built from TRBV19 and TRBJ1-5, with D perhaps matching TRBD1 (6 bases). The CDR3 loop spans 15 amino acids. Per germline, CDR1 LNHDA and CDR2 SQIVND (reference sequence). Trimming took off 5 bases at V and 1 base at J, with 12 bases between the two ends. The CDR3 sequence is CASSPSDRSNQPQHF. Written as DNA, the CDR3 is TGTGCCAGTAGTCCAAGCGACAGGAGCAATCAGCCCCAGCATTTT.